These 25 T cell receptor beta chains originate from one sample sequenced in a study of blood T cell repertoires in COVID-19. TCRdb's table, derived via immunoSEQ multiplex PCR, lists solely in-frame clones and lacks some. The repertoire holds 100,000 to 150,000 clones, roughly 86% seen once, with around 5% in the top ten. The sequencing input was peripheral blood. These receptors originate from a human donor in a cohort sampled during active COVID-19.

This chain joins TRBV18 and TRBJ2-3; no clear D gene. The germline V and J ends were trimmed by 3 bases and 2 bases, with 9 bases remaining between them. The germline gives CDR1 KGHSH, CDR2 LQKENI. There are 14 residues in the CDR3. The CDR3 sequence: CASSPVASTDTQYF. The CDR3 bases are TGTGCCAGCTCACCTGTGGCCTCCACAGATACGCAGTATTTT.

V gene TRBV9 combines with J gene TRBJ1-6, with TRBD1 matching over 10 bases. The CDR3 totals 15 residues. Germline V gives CDR1 SGDLS, CDR2 YYNGEE. V gave up 3 bases and J gave up 7 bases; unmatched junction bases: 4. The CDR3 sequence is CASSDGQGGNSPLHF. CDR3 sequence (DNA): TGTGCCAGCAGCGACGGACAGGGGGGAAATTCACCCCTCCACTTT.

The chain joins TRBV5-5 to TRBJ2-7; TRBD2 matches at 7 bases. Germline loops: CDR1 SGHKS, CDR2 YYEKEE (reference sequence). The length of the CDR3 is 17 residues. V lost 0 bases, J lost 4 bases, and 13 bases stayed unmatched. The CDR3 region has the DNA TGTGCCAGCAGCTTGGAGGGTGGGGAGGGGTATTCGTACGAGCAGTACTTC. Encoded protein: CASSLEGGEGYSYEQYF.

The gene calls are TRBV4-3 and TRBJ1-3, with 7 bases fitting TRBD1. The V segment lost 0 bases and the J segment 1 base; nucleotides outside the gene matches: 9. Germline CDR1 and CDR2: LGHNA and YSLEER. This CDR3 has 18 amino acids. CDR3 amino acids: CASSQESAGGLSGNTIYF. The CDR3 coding sequence is TGCGCCAGCAGCCAAGAAAGTGCAGGGGGTTTGTCTGGAAACACCATATATTTT.

J is TRBJ2-3 and V is TRBV29-1, with D perhaps matching TRBD1 (6 bases). CDR3 size: 12 residues. Germline loops: CDR1 SQVTM, CDR2 ANQGSEA. Between the trimmed V and J ends, which lost 3 bases and 4 bases, there was a span of 8 bases. The CDR3 loop is CSVDRGSDTQYF. The DNA of the CDR3 is TGCAGCGTTGACAGGGGTTCAGATACGCAGTATTTT.

The chain joins TRBV3-1 (or the pseudogene TRBV3-2) to TRBJ1-3, with D unresolved. Between the trimmed V and J ends, which lost 0 bases and 4 bases, there was a span of 10 bases. This CDR3 comprises 15 residues. Germline assignment: CDR1 LGHDT and CDR2 YNNKEL (reference sequence). The CDR3 DNA is TGTGCCAGCAGCCAAGACCTACTTTTAGGAAACACCATATATTTT. Residues: CASSQDLLLGNTIYF.

Comment on this clone: The same CDR3 also results from other DNA sequences found in this sample. As DNA, the CDR3 is TGTGCCAGCAGGACTACAGATACGCAGTATTTT. It yields the protein CASRTTDTQYF. J is TRBJ2-3 and V is TRBV12-3 or TRBV12-4; D gene unclear. CDR3 length equals 11 residues. Deletions cut 6 bases from V and 3 bases from J, with 4 bases between.

The chain employs TRBV20-1 and TRBJ2-5; D is ambiguous. Per germline, CDR1 DFQATT and CDR2 SNEGSKA (reference sequence). With 3 bases removed from V and 2 bases from J, the gap between germline ends came to 13 bases. The CDR3 length is 14 residues. The chain's CDR3 is CSASFSGLQETQYF. CDR3 nucleotide sequence: TGCAGTGCTAGTTTTTCTGGGCTTCAAGAGACCCAGTACTTC.

This clone was recorded once. CDR3 sequence: CASSLLGTALNEKLFF. CDR3 nucleotide sequence: TGTGCCAGCAGCTTACTAGGAACTGCCCTTAATGAAAAACTGTTTTTT. The chain joins TRBV7-2 to TRBJ1-4; D ambiguous. Deletions cut 2 bases from V and 4 bases from J, with 14 bases between. Germline-derived CDR1 and CDR2 are SGHTA and FQGNSA. The CDR3 totals 16 residues.

There are a few counts of this clone. A read error may produce the germline difference seen at one junction end. The V gene is TRBV28, the J gene TRBJ1-3; perhaps TRBD1 as D (6 bases). This CDR3 spans 14 amino acids. Per germline, CDR1 MDHEN and CDR2 SYDVKM. CDR3 sequence (DNA): TGTGCCAGCAGTTTGACAGGCTCTCGAAACACCATATATTTT. This translates into CASSLTGSRNTIYF.

The chain is built from TRBV19 and TRBJ2-7, with 8 bases lining up with TRBD2. After removal of 6 bases from V and 4 bases from J, the junction contained 11 bases not matched to a gene. The CDR3 length is 15 residues. Germline V lookup: CDR1 LNHDA, CDR2 SQIVND (reference sequence). The chain's CDR3 is CASRWKRERVYEQYF. CDR3 nucleotide sequence: TGTGCCAGTAGATGGAAGCGGGAGCGAGTTTACGAGCAGTACTTC.

The CDR3 region is CASSLAGFGKNIQYF. The CDR3 region has the DNA TGTGCCAGCAGCTTAGCGGGGTTTGGCAAAAACATTCAGTACTTC. This sequence joins TRBV11-2 and TRBJ2-4, with a weak D call TRBD2 (5 bases). The V and J ends lost 1 base and 3 bases respectively, with 10 bases between them. The CDR3 extends over 15 amino acids. Germline CDR1 reads SGHAT; CDR2 reads FQNNGV.

This chain joins TRBV18 and TRBJ2-3; 11 bases are a match to TRBD2. V shed 6 bases and J 1 base; nucleotides not matched to a gene: 6. Germline CDR1 KGHSH, CDR2 LQKENI. The CDR3 spans 16 residues. The CDR3: CASSLSLAGGTDTQYF. For the CDR3, the DNA is TGTGCCAGCTCGCTCTCACTAGCGGGAGGCACAGATACGCAGTATTTT.

The V and J genes are TRBV6-1 and TRBJ1-2; D remains unclear. CDR3 length equals 14 residues. V was trimmed by 3 bases and J by 8 bases, leaving 16 bases between them. The germline gives CDR1 MNHNS, CDR2 SASEGT. CDR3 protein: CASSESLGSGGYTF. DNA of the CDR3: TGTGCCAGCAGTGAGTCGTTAGGGTCGGGAGGCTACACCTTC.

This chain joins TRBV28 and TRBJ1-2, with D maybe TRBD1 (6 bases). Trimming removed 6 bases at V and 8 bases at J, with 19 bases between. The CDR3 is made up of 14 amino acids. Germline assignment: CDR1 MDHEN and CDR2 SYDVKM. CDR3 in amino acids: CASSPRRQASGYTF. In DNA form, the CDR3 reads TGTGCCAGCAGCCCTCGGAGACAGGCCTCAGGCTACACCTTC.

This clone has only one observation. V is TRBV12-3 or TRBV12-4 and J is TRBJ1-2; 9 bases line up with TRBD1. CDR3 length: 13 residues. The trim removed 6 bases at V and 3 bases at J, leaving 2 bases unmatched. The CDR3 loop is CASRRQGDYGYTF. CDR3 nucleotides: TGTGCCAGCAGGCGACAGGGGGACTATGGCTACACCTTC.

This clone showed up just once. The chain is built from TRBV12-3 or TRBV12-4 and TRBJ2-2; maybe TRBD2 (5 bases). V was clipped by 5 bases and J by 5 bases, with 9 bases between them. The CDR3 covers 13 residues. The CDR3 DNA sequence: TGTGCCAGCAGTGCCTGGGAGACCGGGGAGCTGTTTTTT. It encodes CASSAWETGELFF.

The rearrangement uses TRBV28 and TRBJ1-4, with D possibly TRBD1 on 5 matching bases. The CDR3 length is 14 residues. Trimming pared 6 bases from V and 8 bases from J, leaving 16 bases between. Germline V gives CDR1 MDHEN, CDR2 SYDVKM. The CDR3 sequence: CASRVGLQLEKLFF. As DNA, the CDR3 is TGTGCCAGCAGGGTGGGACTTCAGCTCGAAAAACTGTTTTTT.

V gene TRBV6-5 combines with J gene TRBJ2-1, with 7 bases matching TRBD1. Germline V gene sequence: CDR1 MNHEY, CDR2 SVGAGI. This CDR3 is built from 15 residues. The V gene end was trimmed by 6 bases and the J gene end by 2 bases; junction bases not matched to a gene: 7. The CDR3 protein is CASSLDRNPYNEQFF. The CDR3 nucleotides are TGTGCCAGCAGCCTGGACAGGAATCCCTACAATGAGCAGTTCTTC.

This rearrangement joins TRBV5-4 to TRBJ2-3; the match to TRBD2 covers 9 bases. Trimming at V came to 1 base and at J to 2 bases, leaving 5 bases not matched to a gene. The CDR3 length is 16 residues. The germline gives CDR1 SGHNT, CDR2 YYREEE (reference sequence). The CDR3 loop reads CASSLMTSGDTDTQYF. The CDR3 nucleotides are TGTGCCAGCAGCTTGATGACTAGCGGTGACACAGATACGCAGTATTTT.

The chain links TRBV25-1 to TRBJ2-6; no clear D. The germline CDR1 and CDR2 sequences are MGHDK and SYGVNS. The CDR3 runs to 15 residues. V was pared by 5 bases and J by 0 bases, with 8 bases between. The DNA of the CDR3 is TGTGCCAGCAGTAAGTGGCTCTCTGGGGCCAACGTCCTGACTTTC. It codes for CASSKWLSGANVLTF.

The V call is TRBV2, the J call TRBJ2-7; 8 bases match TRBD2. This CDR3 is built from 14 residues. CDR1 and CDR2 from the germline V gene are SNHLY and FYNNEI. Losses at the gene ends were 6 bases for V and 6 bases for J; bases not matched to a gene: 10. The CDR3 here is CASRETGTRGEQYF. CDR3 sequence (DNA): TGTGCCAGCAGAGAGACCGGGACTAGAGGCGAGCAGTACTTC.

V is TRBV19 and J is TRBJ1-5; 7 nucleotides match TRBD1. Per the germline V gene, CDR1 is LNHDA and CDR2 is SQIVND (reference sequence). This CDR3 has 15 residues. The V and J ends lost 3 bases and 9 bases, in that order; junction bases with no gene match: 11. The CDR3 nucleotides are TGTGCCAGTAGTATGGACAGGCGCCAGGTAGCGCCCCAGCATTTT. Translated, it gives CASSMDRRQVAPQHF.

The chain uses TRBV7-2 and TRBJ2-5; the D gene is possibly TRBD2 (5 bases). The CDR3 spans 15 residues. CDR1 is SGHTA, CDR2 FQGNSA, per germline. V was shortened by 1 base and J by 2 bases, with 11 bases between the two germline ends. The CDR3 protein is CASSLGSLAQETQYF. The CDR3 DNA reads TGTGCCAGCAGCTTAGGATCGCTAGCTCAAGAGACCCAGTACTTC.

This clone was picked up a small number of times. This chain links TRBV14 with TRBJ2-1, with TRBD1 matching over 7 bases. The germline CDR1 and CDR2 sequences are SGHDN and FVKESK. V lost 4 bases and J lost 1; bases outside the gene matches: 4. CDR3 length: 15 amino acids. CDR3 DNA: TGTGCCAGCAGCCCGGGGACAGCTTCCTACAATGAGCAGTTCTTC. Residues: CASSPGTASYNEQFF.